The rows below give T cell receptor beta chains drawn from one sample of a study of response to subunit inactivated influenza vaccine. TCRdb re-called the RT-PCR reads through MiXCR, storing one row per CDR3 protein. The sample lists under 850,000 distinct CDR3 sequences, roughly 20% occurring once. The sample consisted of PBMCs from blood, taken 5 days after vaccination. Receptors were obtained from a man aged 50-59 years who received an inactivated influenza vaccine. Each CDR3 is given without its conserved first and last residue. The D gene is left open where the match is weak. Where a row states a size, it is once, few, many or the class of an expanded clone; other rows omit it.

d_call: TRBD2; j_call: TRBJ2-7; clone_size: -; v_call: TRBV28; cdr3_aa: ASTPSGETYEQY
d_call: TRBD1; j_call: TRBJ2-5; clone_size: few; v_call: TRBV20-1; cdr3_aa: SATPGQGARETQY
d_call: -; j_call: TRBJ1-2; clone_size: few; v_call: TRBV5-1; cdr3_aa: ASSLSLRGERDT
d_call: -; j_call: TRBJ1-3; clone_size: few; v_call: TRBV25-1; cdr3_aa: ASSEFGSGNTIY
d_call: -; j_call: TRBJ2-7; clone_size: few; v_call: TRBV7-9; cdr3_aa: ASSSLPFYEQY
d_call: -; j_call: TRBJ1-1; clone_size: few; v_call: TRBV29-1; cdr3_aa: SVVAGTNTEAF
d_call: -; j_call: TRBJ2-2; clone_size: -; v_call: TRBV12-3/TRBV12-4; cdr3_aa: ASSLGLGGLSGELF
d_call: TRBD2; j_call: TRBJ2-7; clone_size: few; v_call: TRBV28; cdr3_aa: ASYKAGASYEQY
d_call: -; j_call: TRBJ1-3; clone_size: -; v_call: TRBV10-3; cdr3_aa: ATTGNGNTIY
d_call: -; j_call: TRBJ2-7; clone_size: -; v_call: TRBV20-1; cdr3_aa: SAVDSKSYEQY
d_call: -; j_call: TRBJ2-7; clone_size: many; v_call: TRBV20-1; cdr3_aa: SASRYEQY
d_call: TRBD1; j_call: TRBJ1-2; clone_size: -; v_call: TRBV27; cdr3_aa: ASSLGTGVGGYT
d_call: -; j_call: TRBJ2-3; clone_size: -; v_call: TRBV7-3; cdr3_aa: ASSASGMTDTQY
d_call: -; j_call: TRBJ1-1; clone_size: -; v_call: TRBV4-1; cdr3_aa: ASSQDQVLNTEAF
d_call: -; j_call: TRBJ2-7; clone_size: few; v_call: TRBV29-1; cdr3_aa: SVIRGYEQY
d_call: -; j_call: TRBJ1-2; clone_size: -; v_call: TRBV9; cdr3_aa: ASSLAHGSGYT
d_call: -; j_call: TRBJ2-2; clone_size: few; v_call: TRBV6-2/TRBV6-3; cdr3_aa: ASSYAGYPGELF
d_call: -; j_call: TRBJ1-2; clone_size: few; v_call: TRBV20-1; cdr3_aa: SATDRTAAGANYGYT
d_call: -; j_call: TRBJ2-7; clone_size: -; v_call: TRBV4-3; cdr3_aa: ASSQVRENSYEQY
d_call: -; j_call: TRBJ2-2; clone_size: -; v_call: TRBV5-1; cdr3_aa: ASSLQADVTGELF
d_call: -; j_call: TRBJ2-3; clone_size: few; v_call: TRBV28; cdr3_aa: ASSTFGLSTDTQY
d_call: TRBD2; j_call: TRBJ2-3; clone_size: few; v_call: TRBV5-4; cdr3_aa: ASSLGGGGGLIYTQY
d_call: -; j_call: TRBJ2-5; clone_size: -; v_call: TRBV5-6; cdr3_aa: ASSSTLEETQY